A single T cell receptor (beta chain) is shown here with its context. The data originate from a study of T cells in tumors after PD-1 blockade. The repertoire was sequenced with immunoSEQ multiplex PCR; TCRdb's copy has only in-frame clones and lacks some. In the table there are 60,000 to 70,000 clones, around 72% of which are singletons. The source is a human donor with basal cell carcinoma. The starting material was PBMCs, obtained after anti-PD-1 treatment.

CDR3 protein: CAWSLLAASTDTQYF. CDR3 DNA sequence: TGTGCCTGGAGTTTGCTAGCGGCTAGCACAGATACGCAGTATTTT. This rearrangement joins TRBV30 to TRBJ2-3, with 7 bases aligning to TRBD2. Germline lookup yields CDR1 GTSNPN and CDR2 SVGIG (reference sequence). This CDR3 region has 15 residues. J gave up 0 bases and V 2 bases, and 5 bases lay outside the gene matches. The variable domain in full, completed from reference TRBV30 and TRBJ2-3, reads SQTIHQWPATLVQPVGSPLSLECTVEGTSNPNLYWYRQAAGRGLQLLFYSVGIGQISSEVPQNLSASRPQDRQFILSSKKLLLSDSGFYLCAWSLLAASTDTQYFGPGTRLTVL.